This TCR beta chain comes out of a study of blood T cells in healthy people across ages. Overall study: Researchers report that template switching captured about one barcoded beta molecule per two T cells. The study's findings and limits: It was not possible, with unsorted PBMCs, to conclusively compare naive and antigen-experienced cells. Greater diversity and more naive CD4+ cells were seen in long-lived donors than in aged donors.

Donors each provided about 10 milliliters of peripheral blood. As for this clonotype: The antigen is undetermined.

Combining a sample-barcoded 5' primer with a J-beta primer mix, a second PCR ran for roughly 7 to 11 cycles. MiXCR, run by TCRdb on the 5' RACE reads, gives a single entry per CDR3 protein. The data hold almost 1 million distinct CDR3 sequences, with 51% observed a single time. Sample: blood. This TCR came from a woman aged 55-69 years in good health.

CDR3 amino acids: CASSVLGAIYGYTF. CDR3 DNA: TGTGCCAGCAGCGTATTGGGGGCCATATATGGCTACACCTTC. This chain connects TRBV7-2 to TRBJ1-2; perhaps TRBD1 as D (6 bases). Germline CDR1 is SGHTA and CDR2 is FQGNSA. CDR3 size: 14 residues. Trimming shortened V by 5 bases and J by 5 bases, and 15 bases separated the two germline ends.